The 29 T cell receptor beta chains below all came from one sample that was sequenced in a study of breast tumors, draining lymph nodes, adjacent tissues (dated by TCRdb to the mid-2010s). Lymph node samples were obtained from the axillary draining lymph nodes of breast cancer patients. The receptor library was made with multiplex PCR. TCRdb shows the sequencer as Illumina HiSeq 2000. The raw public reads went through TCRdb reprocessing: fastp at Q25, MiXCR clone calling, in-frame beta chains kept. Each entry is one CDR3 protein sequence, shown with its most common DNA and genes. In this sample the table shows approximately 200,000 distinct CDR3 sequences, 25% to 40% of which occur a single time. Together, the top ten hold roughly 4% of the sample. The sequencing sample was made of axillary lymph node tissue. The receptors here all came from a female donor with breast cancer. Some clones in this sample may be carry-over from other donors' samples.

The table lists this clonotype with a few counts. A much larger clonotype is one base distant, so this may be a read error. The chain employs TRBV14 and TRBJ2-7; 13 nucleotides align to TRBD2. Germline V gives CDR1 SGHDN, CDR2 FVKESK. The CDR3 length is 16 residues. For the CDR3, the DNA is TGTGCCAGCAGCCAAGCTGGACTAGCGGGGGTCTACGCGCAGTACTTC. This codes for CASSQAGLAGVYAQYF.

The sample holds a few counts of this clonotype. A read error may explain this, as a much larger clone is one base away. As the CDR3 is not closed by the conserved phenylalanine or tryptophan, this likely results from a read error. This chain joins TRBV7-2 and TRBJ2-5, with a weak D call TRBD2 (5 bases). Trimming removed 5 bases at V and 2 bases at J, with 12 bases between. Germline-derived CDR1 and CDR2 are SGHTA and FQGNSA. The CDR3 is 14 amino acids. The CDR3 region has the DNA TGTGCCAGCAGCGCCGGGATTTTTCAAGAGACCCAGTACCTC. It specifies CASSAGIFQETQYL.

This clonotype was found many times. This sequence joins TRBV20-1 and TRBJ2-1; 9 bases match TRBD2. Germline V gene sequence: CDR1 DFQATT, CDR2 SNEGSKA (reference sequence). The ends lost 4 bases at V and 9 bases at J; junction bases unmatched: 19. The CDR3 loop spans 17 amino acids. This CDR3 reads CSANGGRREGDGREQFF. CDR3 nucleotides: TGCAGTGCTAACGGGGGTCGGCGGGAGGGAGACGGTCGTGAGCAGTTCTTC.

As regards this clonotype: This may be a read error, as it is one base from a much larger clone. The chain recombines TRBV5-4 with TRBJ2-5; a possible D gene is TRBD2 (5 bases). Germline V gives CDR1 SGHNT, CDR2 YYREEE (reference sequence). This CDR3 spans 14 amino acids. This CDR3 is CASSPGIRQEAQYF. The CDR3 DNA reads TGTGCCAGCAGCCCCGGGATCCGACAAGAGGCCCAGTACTTC.

This clonotype was recorded many times. The chain recombines TRBV7-3 with TRBJ2-6; no clear D gene. The CDR3 extends over 15 amino acids. CDR1 is SGHTA, CDR2 FQGTGA, per germline. Between the trimmed V and J ends, which lost 5 bases and 0 bases, there was a span of 8 bases. The CDR3: CASSPVGSGANVLTF. CDR3 bases: TGTGCCAGCAGCCCTGTCGGCTCTGGGGCCAACGTCCTGACTTTC.

This clonotype came up many times. V and J are TRBV14 and TRBJ2-3, with a possible D match to TRBD2 (7 bases). The CDR3 contains 16 residues. With 1 base removed from V and 6 bases from J, the gap between germline ends came to 17 bases. The germline V gene has CDR1 SGHDN and CDR2 FVKESK. DNA for the CDR3: TGTGCCAGCAGCCAAGTGCGGGGGCCCCACAGGGATACGCAGTATTTT. Its protein is CASSQVRGPHRDTQYF.

This clonotype was counted at least ten times. The chain uses TRBV6-5 and TRBJ2-5; 13 nucleotides agree with TRBD2. This CDR3 contains 15 residues. Trimming removed 4 bases from V and 5 bases from J; junction bases left unmatched: 4. Germline loops: CDR1 MNHEY, CDR2 SVGAGI. DNA for the CDR3: TGTGCCAGCAGTTTCCGGACTAGCGGGAGCGAGACCCAGTACTTC. Translated: CASSFRTSGSETQYF.

A few counts support this clonotype. This chain's CDR3 is CASRPSTGSNYGYTF. The CDR3 DNA reads as TGTGCCAGCAGGCCCAGCACAGGGTCTAACTATGGCTACACCTTC. This chain connects TRBV6-5 to TRBJ1-2; perhaps TRBD1 as D (6 bases). Germline lookup yields CDR1 MNHEY and CDR2 SVGAGI. The length of the CDR3 is 15 residues. V lost 6 bases and J lost 0, with 14 bases in between.

The chain joins TRBV7-8 to TRBJ2-3, with D possibly TRBD2 on 6 matching bases. The CDR3 consists of 14 residues. Trimming took off 7 bases at V and 2 bases at J, with 13 bases between the two ends. Germline lookup yields CDR1 SGHVS and CDR2 FQNEAQ. CDR3 sequence reads: CASTGRRDTDTQYF. The CDR3 nucleotides are TGTGCCAGCACCGGCAGGCGGGACACAGATACGCAGTATTTT.

This clonotype was counted ten times or more. The rearrangement joins TRBV14 to TRBJ2-1; a possible D gene is TRBD2 (6 bases). The CDR3 contains 14 residues. The V gene lost 8 bases and the J gene lost 2 bases, with 13 bases spanning the gap. Germline V gene data show CDR1 as SGHDN and CDR2 as FVKESK. The CDR3, as DNA: TGTGCCAGCGGGTTTAGCGGTGCCTACAATGAGCAGTTCTTC. Protein product: CASGFSGAYNEQFF.

Ten or more counts support this clonotype. The J gene is TRBJ2-5, the V gene TRBV30; 8 bases line up with TRBD1. Per germline, CDR1 GTSNPN and CDR2 SVGIG (reference sequence). The CDR3 runs 13 residues. V shed 2 bases, J shed 3 bases, and the junction held 2 bases outside the gene matches. CDR3: CAWSLDREETQYF. The CDR3 nucleotides are TGTGCCTGGAGTCTGGACAGGGAAGAGACCCAGTACTTC. Combining the CDR3 with reference TRBV30 and TRBJ2-5 gives the whole variable domain SQTIHQWPATLVQPVGSPLSLECTVEGTSNPNLYWYRQAAGRGLQLLFYSVGIGQISSEVPQNLSASRPQDRQFILSSKKLLLSDSGFYLCAWSLDREETQYFGPGTRLLVL.

In its sample, this clonotype was seen many times. The J gene is TRBJ2-2, the V gene TRBV9, with 14 bases aligning to TRBD2. The CDR3 loop spans 19 amino acids. CDR1 is SGDLS, CDR2 YYNGEE, per germline. J was trimmed by 6 bases and V by 0 bases; bases with no gene match: 10. CDR3 coding DNA: TGTGCCAGCAGCGTAGCTAAGGGACTAGCGGGAGAAGGGGCCGGGGAGCTGTTTTTT. It codes for CASSVAKGLAGEGAGELFF.

The chain joins TRBV5-4 to TRBJ1-4; 7 positions match TRBD1. Germline values: CDR1 SGHNT, CDR2 YYREEE (reference sequence). The CDR3 is 15 amino acids. With 4 bases clipped from V and 8 bases from J, the junction kept 11 bases outside the gene matches. The CDR3 spells CASSTRQGNNEKLFF. The CDR3 DNA is TGTGCCAGCAGCACCCGACAGGGAAACAACGAAAAACTGTTTTTT. The variable domain in full, completed from reference TRBV5-4 and TRBJ1-4, reads ETGVTQSPTHLIKTRGQQVTLRCSSQSGHNTVSWYQQALGQGPQFIFQYYREEENGRGNFPPRFSGLQFPNYSSELNVNALELDDSALYLCASSTRQGNNEKLFFGSGTQLSVL.

This clonotype was detected ten times or more. CDR3 in amino acids: CAISQVAGARNEQFF. CDR3 in DNA: TGTGCCATCAGCCAGGTAGCGGGAGCGCGCAATGAGCAGTTCTTC. The chain has TRBV10-3 and TRBJ2-1, with 9 positions matching TRBD2. The length of the CDR3 is 15 residues. Germline V gene data show CDR1 as ENHRY and CDR2 as SYGVKD. V lost 6 bases to trimming and J lost 6 bases; unmatched junction nucleotides: 9.

This clonotype was picked up many times. V and J are TRBV15 and TRBJ2-1; 10 nucleotides align to TRBD1. Germline V gene lookup returns CDR1 LNHNV and CDR2 YYDKDF (reference sequence). The CDR3 spans 22 residues. V trimming: 5 bases; J trimming: 4 bases; junction bases outside the gene matches: 26. As DNA, the CDR3 is TGTGCCACCAGCGCCCAGGGCTCCCCGACAGGGGGCGCGAGGTGGGCTTACAATGAGCAGTTCTTC. It specifies CATSAQGSPTGGARWAYNEQFF.

This clonotype was found many times. This sequence joins TRBV20-1 and TRBJ1-5; the D gene is possibly TRBD1 (5 bases). Germline V gives CDR1 DFQATT, CDR2 SNEGSKA (reference sequence). This CDR3 comprises 15 residues. V lost 4 bases and J 5 bases, leaving 18 bases between the germline ends. The CDR3 coding sequence is TGCAGTGCTAAGTCCATCTCAGGGTTCGATCAGCCCCAGCATTTT. Translation: CSAKSISGFDQPQHF.

This clonotype has only a few counts. CDR3 DNA sequence: TGTGCCAGCAGCCACGGGACAGGGGCTAATGAAAAACTGTTTTTT. It specifies CASSHGTGANEKLFF. The rearrangement joins TRBV5-8 to TRBJ1-4; 10 bases are shared with TRBD1. Per the germline V gene, CDR1 is SGHTS and CDR2 is YDEGEE. V shed 4 bases, J shed 3 bases, and the junction held 3 bases outside the gene matches. This CDR3 contains 15 residues.

This clonotype was detected ten times or more. The gene calls are TRBV12-3 or TRBV12-4 and TRBJ2-5, with D possibly matching TRBD2 (7 bases). Trimming shortened V by 5 bases and J by 4 bases, and 14 bases separated the two germline ends. The CDR3 contains 14 residues. CDR3 sequence (DNA): TGTGCCAGCAGTCCAAGGGGGGGCAGAGAGACCCAGTACTTC. Its protein is CASSPRGGRETQYF.

This clonotype was seen just once. A read error is likely, as this CDR3 ends without the conserved phenylalanine or tryptophan. The chain is built from TRBV6-1 and TRBJ1-1; a possible D gene is TRBD1 (5 bases). Deletions cut 6 bases from V and 3 bases from J, with 11 bases between. The germline V gene encodes CDR1 MNHNS and CDR2 SASEGT. The CDR3 runs 13 residues. The CDR3 loop is CASSVGHHTEAFL. DNA for the CDR3: TGTGCCAGCAGCGTTGGACACCACACTGAAGCTTTCTTG.

This clonotype came up a few times. The gene calls are TRBV5-6 and TRBJ1-1; TRBD1 matches at 7 bases. CDR1 and CDR2 (germline): SGHDT, YYEEEE. V dropped 0 bases and J dropped 6; count of bases not matched to a gene: 5. CDR3 length: 14 amino acids. CDR3: CASSLGQGSAEAFF. The DNA of the CDR3 is TGTGCCAGCAGCTTGGGACAGGGTAGCGCTGAAGCTTTCTTT. The full variable domain, rest sourced from reference TRBV5-6 and TRBJ1-1, is DAGVTQSPTHLIKTRGQQVTLRCSPKSGHDTVSWYQQALGQGPQFIFQYYEEEERQRGNFPDRFSGHQFPNYSSELNVNALLLGDSALYLCASSLGQGSAEAFFGQGTRLTVV.

This clonotype appeared many times. The V gene is TRBV25-1, the J gene TRBJ2-3, with a tentative D call TRBD2 (5 bases). Germline CDR1 MGHDK, CDR2 SYGVNS. V gave up 3 bases and J gave up 0 bases, with 13 bases separating them. This CDR3 comprises 16 residues. The CDR3 region has the DNA TGTGCCAGCAGTGATCCGAGGGTGGCTAGCACAGATACGCAGTATTTT. Protein: CASSDPRVASTDTQYF. Filled out from reference TRBV25-1 and TRBJ2-3, the complete variable domain reads EADIYQTPRYLVIGTGKKITLECSQTMGHDKMYWYQQDPGMELHLIHYSYGVNSTEKGDLSSESTVSRIRTEHFPLTLESARPSHTSQYLCASSDPRVASTDTQYFGPGTRLTVL.

V is TRBV14 and J is TRBJ2-1, with 7 bases identical to TRBD1. Germline V gives CDR1 SGHDN, CDR2 FVKESK. The CDR3 has 15 amino acids. J gave up 2 bases and V 3 bases, and 4 bases lay outside the gene matches. The CDR3 is CASSQWQGAYNEQFF. The CDR3 nucleotides read TGTGCCAGCAGCCAGTGGCAGGGGGCCTACAATGAGCAGTTCTTC.

This clonotype was seen ten or more times. This chain connects TRBV29-1 to TRBJ1-2; 7 positions match TRBD1. V lost 6 bases to trimming and J lost 5 bases; unmatched junction nucleotides: 12. CDR3 length equals 14 residues. Germline CDR1 is SQVTM and CDR2 is ANQGSEA. Written as DNA, the CDR3 is TGCAGCGTGACAGCAGGGGGATCAGGGTATGGCTACACCTTC. Translation gives CSVTAGGSGYGYTF. The variable domain in full, with the rest retrieved from reference TRBV29-1 and TRBJ1-2, is SAVISQKPSRDICQRGTSLTIQCQVDSQVTMMFWYRQQPGQSLTLIATANQGSEATYESGFVIDKFPISRPNLTFSTLTVSNMSPEDSSIYLCSVTAGGSGYGYTFGSGTRLTVV.

The chain carries TRBV6-1 and TRBJ1-1; the D gene is possibly TRBD1 (6 bases). In germline, CDR1 is MNHNS, CDR2 SASEGT. The V gene lost 3 bases and the J gene lost 10 bases, with 15 bases spanning the gap. This CDR3 has 13 amino acids. The CDR3 loop reads CASSDRDMGVAFF. CDR3 bases: TGTGCCAGCAGTGACCGGGACATGGGAGTAGCTTTCTTT.

V is TRBV20-1 and J is TRBJ2-2, with 7 positions matching TRBD2. Unmatched junction bases numbered 1, after V lost 1 base and J lost 2 bases. This CDR3 region has 14 residues. In germline, CDR1 is DFQATT, CDR2 SNEGSKA (reference sequence). The DNA of the CDR3 is TGCAGTGCTAGAGGACTAGCAAACACCGGGGAGCTGTTTTTT. Its protein product is CSARGLANTGELFF.

The chain combines TRBV4-3 with TRBJ1-3; D gene uncertain. The germline CDR1 and CDR2 sequences are LGHNA and YSLEER. Trimming removed 0 bases from V and 3 bases from J, with 9 bases in between. The CDR3 is 15 amino acids. The CDR3 coding sequence is TGCGCCAGCAGCCAAGACCGGACGGGTGGAAACACCATATATTTT. This codes for CASSQDRTGGNTIYF.

V gene TRBV5-4 combines with J gene TRBJ2-3, with D possibly being TRBD1 (6 bases). This CDR3 has 16 amino acids. V lost 0 bases and J lost 1, with 12 bases in between. Germline CDR1 reads SGHNT; CDR2 reads YYREEE (reference sequence). The CDR3 is CASSLDREGGTDTQYF. CDR3 nucleotides: TGTGCCAGCAGCTTGGACAGGGAAGGAGGCACAGATACGCAGTATTTT.

In this sample, this clonotype turned up a few times. The CDR3 region has the DNA TGTGCCAGCAGTCCTCCTAGCGGGGGGCAGGCCACTGAAGCTTTCTTT. Its protein product is CASSPPSGGQATEAFF. The chain links TRBV28 to TRBJ1-1, with D perhaps TRBD1 (6 bases). This CDR3 has 16 amino acids. The V and J ends lost 5 bases and 4 bases respectively, with 20 bases between them. CDR1 and CDR2 (germline): MDHEN, SYDVKM.

This clonotype was seen repeatedly, ten times or more. At one end, the junction sequence differs from germline, possibly due to a read error. The chain joins TRBV29-1 to TRBJ2-5; D not certain. Germline values: CDR1 SQVTM, CDR2 ANQGSEA. The CDR3 extends over 14 amino acids. The CDR3 loop is CSVEVDLPWETQYF. CDR3 nucleotides: TGCAGCGTCGAAGTGGACCTTCCATGGGAGACCCAGTACTTC.